The 29 T cell receptor beta chains presented below share a single source sample, sequenced in a study of HIV-infected patients and healthy controls. The repertoire came from unfractionated whole blood and reflected all unsorted peripheral T cells. Alpha and beta constant-region primers primed reverse transcription of about 470 ng RNA. Using multiplexing indices, alpha and beta chain libraries were generated apart by chain-specific third strand synthesis. TCRdb re-derived calls from the 5' RACE reads in MiXCR, one entry per CDR3 protein. This sample has around 13,000 distinct CDR3 sequences, with about 9.8% found just once. What was sequenced was blood. The receptors shown here come from an adult in good health.

This clonotype occurred once. The chain has TRBV29-1 and TRBJ2-1, with D tentatively TRBD2 (6 bases). The V end lost 5 bases, the J end lost 4 bases, and 12 bases lay between the germline ends. Germline values: CDR1 SQVTM, CDR2 ANQGSEA. This CDR3 comprises 13 residues. The CDR3 is CSVYRLDYNEQFF. The CDR3 region has the DNA TGCAGCGTTTATCGACTAGATTACAATGAGCAGTTCTTC.

This clonotype qualifies as medium-sized. The rearrangement links TRBV29-1 to TRBJ1-4; TRBD1 matches 8 bases. This CDR3 is built from 14 residues. The junction had 10 bases not matched to a gene; V was cut back by 5 bases and J by 8 bases. Germline V gene data show CDR1 as SQVTM and CDR2 as ANQGSEA. The CDR3 here is CSVQSATGVEKLFF. The CDR3 DNA reads TGCAGCGTTCAGTCGGCGACAGGGGTGGAAAAACTGTTTTTT. Combining the CDR3 with reference TRBV29-1 and TRBJ1-4 gives the whole variable domain SAVISQKPSRDICQRGTSLTIQCQVDSQVTMMFWYRQQPGQSLTLIATANQGSEATYESGFVIDKFPISRPNLTFSTLTVSNMSPEDSSIYLCSVQSATGVEKLFFGSGTQLSVL.

This clonotype is deemed medium-sized. The V call is TRBV29-1, the J call TRBJ2-6; D could derive from TRBD1 or TRBD2 (5 bases each). CDR1 is SQVTM, CDR2 ANQGSEA, per germline. This CDR3 is built from 14 residues. V was cut by 4 bases and J by 4 bases, with 11 bases left in between. The CDR3 loop is CSVGPGAGANVLTF. CDR3 DNA: TGCAGCGTTGGTCCCGGGGCCGGGGCCAACGTCCTGACTTTC.

Many counts were recorded for this clonotype. J is TRBJ1-5 and V is TRBV19; TRBD1 matches at 7 bases. The CDR3 runs to 16 residues. CDR1 is LNHDA, CDR2 SQIVND, per germline (reference sequence). V was clipped by 4 bases and J by 3 bases; unmatched bases: 9. CDR3 loop: CASSTGQTGLNQPQHF. CDR3 nucleotides: TGTGCCAGTAGTACCGGCCAGACAGGGCTCAATCAGCCCCAGCATTTT.

By its share, this clonotype is medium-sized (0.01 to 0.1%). J is TRBJ2-1 and V is TRBV2; 9 nucleotides line up with TRBD2. The CDR3 is made up of 14 amino acids. V lost 5 bases, J lost 8 bases, and 7 bases stayed unmatched. Germline V lookup: CDR1 SNHLY, CDR2 FYNNEI. For the CDR3, the DNA is TGTGCCAGCAGTATGCGGGGGGGCATCGATGAGCAGTTCTTC. This sequence encodes CASSMRGGIDEQFF.

This clonotype is categorized as medium-sized. The chain couples TRBV7-2 to TRBJ2-2; D is ambiguous. Germline-derived CDR1 and CDR2 are SGHTA and FQGNSA. CDR3 length equals 13 residues. Trimming cost V 4 bases and J 0 bases, with 3 bases left between them. In DNA, the CDR3 is TGTGCCAGCAGCTCTTCGAACACCGGGGAGCTGTTTTTT. It translates to CASSSSNTGELFF. Filled out from reference TRBV7-2 and TRBJ2-2, the complete variable domain reads GAGVSQSPSNKVTEKGKDVELRCDPISGHTALYWYRQSLGQGLEFLIYFQGNSAPDKSGLPSDRFSAERTGGSVSTLTIQRTQQEDSAVYLCASSSSNTGELFFGEGSRLTVL.

This clonotype was recorded at least ten times. This sequence joins TRBV27 and TRBJ1-1; D remains ambiguous. Deletions cut 2 bases from V and 0 bases from J, with 10 bases between. CDR1 is MNHEY, CDR2 SMNVEV, per germline (reference sequence). CDR3 length: 15 residues. The CDR3 is CASSLKRGMNTEAFF. The CDR3 DNA is TGTGCCAGCAGTTTAAAGCGAGGGATGAACACTGAAGCTTTCTTT.

At least ten counts were recorded for this clonotype. The chain uses TRBV7-3 and TRBJ2-7, with D possibly being TRBD1 (7 bases). The CDR3 consists of 14 residues. Trimming shortened V by 2 bases and J by 0 bases, and 8 bases separated the two germline ends. Germline lookup yields CDR1 SGHTA and CDR2 FQGTGA. In DNA, the CDR3 is TGTGCCAGCAGCTTACAGGGGGGCTCCTACGAGCAGTACTTC. Its translation is CASSLQGGSYEQYF. Together with reference TRBV7-3 and TRBJ2-7, the CDR3 gives the full variable domain: GAGVSQTPSNKVTEKGKYVELRCDPISGHTALYWYRQSLGQGPEFLIYFQGTGAADDSGLPNDRFFAVRPEGSVSTLKIQRTERGDSAVYLCASSLQGGSYEQYFGPGTRLTVT.

This clonotype was detected ten times or more. The rearrangement links TRBV2 to TRBJ2-1; 7 bases are a match to TRBD1. J was trimmed by 5 bases and V by 10 bases; bases with no gene match: 2. CDR3 length equals 11 residues. Germline V gives CDR1 SNHLY, CDR2 FYNNEI. The CDR3 region has the DNA TGTGCCACGGGACAGAACAATGAGCAGTTCTTC. Protein product: CATGQNNEQFF.

The chain employs TRBV2 and TRBJ1-1; D perhaps matches TRBD1 (5 bases). This CDR3 has 11 amino acids. V was clipped by 5 bases and J by 10 bases, with 11 bases between them. The germline V gene has CDR1 SNHLY and CDR2 FYNNEI. Here the CDR3 DNA reads TGTGCCAGCAGTAAGCCAGGGAGAGCTTTCTTT. It yields the protein CASSKPGRAFF.

This clonotype ranks as medium-sized. The gene calls are TRBV11-2 and TRBJ2-6, with no clear D. This CDR3 has 13 amino acids. Trimming pared 5 bases from V and 0 bases from J, leaving 2 bases between. Germline lookup yields CDR1 SGHAT and CDR2 FQNNGV. The CDR3 sequence is CASSPSGANVLTF. CDR3 DNA sequence: TGTGCCAGCAGCCCCTCTGGGGCCAACGTCCTGACTTTC.

This clonotype was counted many times. The chain employs TRBV15 and TRBJ2-1; D possibly corresponds to TRBD1 (6 bases). The CDR3 covers 16 residues. With 0 bases removed from V and 6 bases from J, the gap between germline ends came to 15 bases. Germline assignment: CDR1 LNHNV and CDR2 YYDKDF (reference sequence). CDR3 nucleotide sequence: TGTGCCACCAGCAGAGATCATAGGGGGTCGGGCAATGAGCAGTTCTTC. Translating it yields CATSRDHRGSGNEQFF.

This clonotype counts as medium-sized (0.01 to 0.1%). The chain links TRBV6-4 to TRBJ2-1, with 8 bases lining up with TRBD1. Germline values: CDR1 MRHNA, CDR2 SNTAGT. The CDR3 totals 15 residues. The junction had 8 bases not matched to a gene; V was cut back by 3 bases and J by 7 bases. CDR3 loop: CASSESGQGGNEQFF. The CDR3 coding sequence is TGTGCCAGCAGTGAGTCCGGACAGGGAGGAAATGAGCAGTTCTTC.

At least ten counts were recorded for this clonotype. V gene TRBV19 combines with J gene TRBJ1-1; tentatively, D is TRBD1 (6 bases). The CDR3 is made up of 13 amino acids. CDR1 and CDR2 (germline): LNHDA, SQIVND (reference sequence). The germline V and J ends were trimmed by 7 bases and 12 bases, with 21 bases remaining between them. CDR3 in DNA: TGTGCCAGTACTTCGTGGGGTACAGGGAGGCCTTTCTTT. Translated: CASTSWGTGRPFF.

This clonotype has a count of ten or more. The chain employs TRBV5-1 and TRBJ1-1; tentative D call: TRBD1 (6 bases). V was cut by 0 bases and J by 2 bases, with 8 bases left in between. The CDR3 has 14 amino acids. CDR1 is SGHRS and CDR2 is YFSETQ in the germline V gene. DNA for the CDR3: TGCGCCAGCAGCTTGGGGACAGACAACACTGAAGCTTTCTTT. Translation gives CASSLGTDNTEAFF.

This clonotype was detected many times. The chain employs TRBV28 and TRBJ2-1; TRBD2 matches 10 bases. J lost 8 bases, V lost 7 bases, and 14 bases had no gene match. Germline V gene sequence: CDR1 MDHEN, CDR2 SYDVKM. The CDR3 extends over 16 amino acids. In DNA, the CDR3 is TGTGCCAGCAATTTTGGACTAGCGGCTCCTGGGTATGAGCAGTTCTTC. Protein: CASNFGLAAPGYEQFF.

In this sample, this clonotype is medium-sized (0.01 to 0.1%). The CDR3 DNA follows: TGTGCCACCAGCGGTCCTTCGTCGAGCGTCCGACAAGAGACCCAGTACTTC. Translation gives CATSGPSSSVRQETQYF. J is TRBJ2-5 and V is TRBV15; D is undetermined. The ends were cut back, 5 bases at V and 2 bases at J, with 21 bases in the middle. This CDR3 region has 17 residues. CDR1 LNHNV and CDR2 YYDKDF come from the germline V gene (reference sequence).

This chain links TRBV7-9 with TRBJ2-7; D possibly corresponds to TRBD1 (6 bases). The V end lost 4 bases, the J end lost 4 bases, and 14 bases lay between the germline ends. This CDR3 has 14 residues. Per germline, CDR1 SEHNR and CDR2 FQNEAQ (reference sequence). The CDR3: CASSSPGVFYEQYF. In nucleotides, the CDR3 is TGTGCCAGCAGCTCCCCAGGGGTGTTTTACGAGCAGTACTTC. The variable domain in full, with the rest retrieved from reference TRBV7-9 and TRBJ2-7, is DTGVSQNPRHKITKRGQNVTFRCDPISEHNRLYWYRQTLGQGPEFLTYFQNEAQLEKSRLLSDRFSAERPKGSFSTLEIQRTEQGDSAMYLCASSSPGVFYEQYFGPGTRLTVT.

The rearrangement links TRBV5-1 to TRBJ1-2, with D perhaps TRBD1 (5 bases). V dropped 3 bases and J dropped 6 bases, with 18 bases sitting between them. The germline gives CDR1 SGHRS, CDR2 YFSETQ. The CDR3 runs 15 residues. The CDR3 DNA is TGCGCCAGCAGCTCATACGACAGATCCTATAATGGCTACACCTTC. It specifies CASSSYDRSYNGYTF. The full variable domain, with the rest looked up from reference TRBV5-1 and TRBJ1-2, is KAGVTQTPRYLIKTRGQQVTLSCSPISGHRSVSWYQQTPGQGLQFLFEYFSETQRNKGNFPGRFSGRQFSNSRSEMNVSTLELGDSALYLCASSSYDRSYNGYTFGSGTRLTVV.

This clonotype has just a few counts. This chain links TRBV18 with TRBJ1-1; D is unclear. Deletions cut 5 bases from V and 4 bases from J, with 20 bases between. Per germline, CDR1 KGHSH and CDR2 LQKENI. The CDR3 spans 16 residues. CDR3 loop: CASSAKTGQIGTEAFF. The DNA of the CDR3 is TGTGCCAGCTCAGCAAAGACCGGGCAAATAGGCACTGAAGCTTTCTTT.

The chain uses TRBV5-1 and TRBJ2-7; TRBD1 agrees at 7 bases. The germline V gene has CDR1 SGHRS and CDR2 YFSETQ. With V trimmed by 0 bases and J by 2 bases, 5 bases remained unmatched. CDR3 length: 15 amino acids. The CDR3 DNA follows: TGCGCCAGCAGCTTGGCAGGGGACAGAGCCTACGAGCAGTACTTC. The encoded protein is CASSLAGDRAYEQYF.

This clonotype was recorded at least ten times. This chain connects TRBV4-1 to TRBJ2-5; 9 nucleotides line up with TRBD2. This CDR3 is built from 17 residues. In germline, CDR1 is MGHRA, CDR2 YSYEKL. The junction had 10 bases not matched to a gene; V was cut back by 0 bases and J by 5 bases. This chain's CDR3 is CASSQDRSSGVSETQYF. The CDR3 DNA sequence: TGCGCCAGCAGCCAAGATAGATCTAGCGGGGTTAGCGAGACCCAGTACTTC.

This clonotype was seen only a few times. The CDR3 nucleotides are TGTGCCAGCTCACCATTAACGGGAGAAGAGACCCAGTACTTC. It encodes CASSPLTGEETQYF. This sequence joins TRBV18 and TRBJ2-5, with D maybe TRBD2 (6 bases). This CDR3 is 14 amino acids long. The ends were cut back, 2 bases at V and 3 bases at J, with 10 bases in the middle. CDR1 and CDR2 from the germline V gene are KGHSH and LQKENI. The variable domain in full, completed from reference TRBV18 and TRBJ2-5, reads NAGVMQNPRHLVRRRGQEARLRCSPMKGHSHVYWYRQLPEEGLKFMVYLQKENIIDESGMPKERFSAEFPKEGPSILRIQQVVRGDSAAYFCASSPLTGEETQYFGPGTRLLVL.

This clonotype was seen ten or more times. V gene TRBV20-1 combines with J gene TRBJ2-1, with TRBD2 matching 10 bases. V lost 6 bases, J lost 6 bases, and 8 bases stayed unmatched. Per germline, CDR1 DFQATT and CDR2 SNEGSKA (reference sequence). The CDR3 extends over 14 amino acids. Written as DNA, the CDR3 is TGCAGTGCCAAAAGGACTAGCGGAGGCAATGAGCAGTTCTTC. Its protein product is CSAKRTSGGNEQFF.

This clonotype was counted at least ten times. The J gene is TRBJ2-1, the V gene TRBV7-3; the match to TRBD2 covers 12 bases. CDR1 is SGHTA and CDR2 is FQGTGA in the germline V gene. The length of the CDR3 is 20 residues. Germline trimming cut 5 bases from V and 5 bases from J; bases unmatched to any gene: 19. The CDR3 DNA reads as TGTGCCAGCAGCCTTAACCTAGCGGGGGGGCCCCCGGGTCGCCACAATGAGCAGTTCTTC. As protein: CASSLNLAGGPPGRHNEQFF.

The chain recombines TRBV20-1 with TRBJ2-1; possibly TRBD2 for D (6 bases). The CDR3 loop spans 15 amino acids. Germline CDR1 and CDR2: DFQATT and SNEGSKA (reference sequence). Deletions cut 3 bases from V and 6 bases from J, with 18 bases between. CDR3 amino acids: CSASYAEGLVNEQFF. The CDR3 DNA is TGCAGTGCTAGTTATGCGGAGGGCCTCGTCAATGAGCAGTTCTTC.

This clonotype was detected only a few times. The chain links TRBV7-9 to TRBJ2-1; 11 bases agree with TRBD2. The trim removed 4 bases at V and 0 bases at J, leaving 17 bases unmatched. Germline lookup yields CDR1 SEHNR and CDR2 FQNEAQ (reference sequence). The CDR3 runs to 21 residues. Here the CDR3 reads CASSSLPETGTSGPSYNEQFF. As DNA, the CDR3 is TGTGCCAGCAGCTCCTTACCCGAGACCGGGACTAGCGGCCCCTCCTACAATGAGCAGTTCTTC.

There are many counts of this clonotype. The chain couples TRBV7-9 to TRBJ2-3; D might be TRBD2 (6 bases). CDR1 SEHNR and CDR2 FQNEAQ come from the germline V gene (reference sequence). The CDR3 consists of 15 residues. Between the trimmed V and J ends, which lost 5 bases and 7 bases, there was a span of 19 bases. The CDR3 DNA sequence: TGTGCCAGCAGCCCCAGTGGGGGAGGTACGAATACGCAGTATTTT. Its translation is CASSPSGGGTNTQYF.

This clonotype was seen at least ten times. The chain uses TRBV7-8 and TRBJ1-5, with TRBD1 as a possible D gene (6 bases). The germline CDR1 and CDR2 sequences are SGHVS and FQNEAQ. Deletions cut 0 bases from V and 7 bases from J, with 7 bases between. The CDR3 length is 13 residues. The CDR3 loop reads CASSLAGGQPQHF. CDR3 sequence (DNA): TGTGCCAGCAGCTTAGCCGGGGGCCAGCCCCAGCATTTT.